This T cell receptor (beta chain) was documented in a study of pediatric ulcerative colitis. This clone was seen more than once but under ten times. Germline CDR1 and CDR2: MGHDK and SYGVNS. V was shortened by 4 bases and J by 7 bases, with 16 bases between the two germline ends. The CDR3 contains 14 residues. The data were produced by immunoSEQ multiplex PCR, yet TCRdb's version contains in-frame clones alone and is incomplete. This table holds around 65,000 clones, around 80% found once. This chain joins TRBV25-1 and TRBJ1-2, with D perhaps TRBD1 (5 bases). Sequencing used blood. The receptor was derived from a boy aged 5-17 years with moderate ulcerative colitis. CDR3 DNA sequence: TGTGCCAGCAGTGGGATCTCAGGGTTAGGTGGCTACACCTTC. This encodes CASSGISGLGGYTF.